This TCR beta chain was identified during a study of T cell repertoires in ileal Crohn's disease. About the study: Thiopurines (about eleven) or anti-TNF agents (roughly 18) were given postoperatively to about half.

There are 11 residues in the CDR3. V was trimmed by 2 bases and J by 5 bases, leaving 6 bases between them. The germline V gene encodes CDR1 DFQATT and CDR2 SNEGSKA (reference sequence). Patients were adults with ileal or ileocolonic Crohn's disease needing resection. Profiling relied on immunoSEQ multiplex PCR, and the TCRdb table lists in-frame clones only, not all of them. The sample includes fewer than 4,000 clones, roughly four fifths of them seen just once. General study findings and limits: Clonal expansions were more frequent in active smokers than non-smokers at surgery.

Concerning this clone: Its antigen is unidentified.

The chain uses TRBV20-1 and TRBJ1-2; D is uncertain. This sequence originates from an adult with Crohn's disease. The sequenced sample consisted of ileal tissue. This CDR3 reads CSARSDYGYTF. The CDR3 DNA sequence: TGCAGTGCTAGATCAGATTATGGCTACACCTTC.